These 8 T cell receptor beta chains were sequenced from one sample in a study of T cells in Graves' hyperthyroidism and ophthalmopathy. Amplification of TCR beta CDR3 regions was performed using RNA transcripts as template. The study used the HTBI primer set for a first-round RT-PCR of the TCR CDR3. TCRdb reprocessed the multiplex PCR reads with MiXCR, giving one entry per CDR3 protein. The table shows 300,000 to 450,000 distinct CDR3 sequences, with about 15% occurring only once. Material: blood. All receptors derive from a woman between 18 and 29 years old with Graves' hyperthyroidism that later progressed to Graves' ophthalmopathy.

This clonotype was counted ten times or more. The rearrangement joins TRBV7-9 to TRBJ2-5; weak D call: TRBD2 (5 bases). The ends were cut back, 7 bases at V and 3 bases at J, with 9 bases in the middle. CDR1 and CDR2 from the germline V gene are SEHNR and FQNEAQ (reference sequence). The length of the CDR3 is 12 residues. The CDR3 reads CASTSGKETQYF. CDR3 DNA: TGTGCCAGCACTTCGGGGAAAGAGACCCAGTACTTC. Looking up the rest from reference TRBV7-9 and TRBJ2-5 gives the full variable domain: DTGVSQNPRHKITKRGQNVTFRCDPISEHNRLYWYRQTLGQGPEFLTYFQNEAQLEKSRLLSDRFSAERPKGSFSTLEIQRTEQGDSAMYLCASTSGKETQYFGPGTRLLVL.

This clonotype showed up just a few times. This rearrangement joins TRBV4-1 to TRBJ2-7, with TRBD1 matching 8 bases. This CDR3 is built from 14 residues. The germline gives CDR1 MGHRA, CDR2 YSYEKL. The V segment lost 4 bases and the J segment 4 bases; nucleotides outside the gene matches: 6. The CDR3 DNA is TGCGCCAGCAGCCTCCGACAGGGGTGGTACGAGCAGTACTTC. Residues: CASSLRQGWYEQYF.

There are a few counts of this clonotype. Its ends do not fully match the called genes, so a read error is possible. This chain joins TRBV7-8 and TRBJ2-2, with 11 bases matching TRBD2. The CDR3 consists of 18 residues. Germline-derived CDR1 and CDR2 are SGHVS and FQNEAQ. CDR3: CASSLGELAGEYAGELVF. The CDR3 bases are TGTGCCAGCAGCTTAGGGGAACTAGCGGGAGAATATGCCGGGGAGCTGGTTTTT.

The chain employs TRBV20-1 and TRBJ2-3, with a tentative D call TRBD2 (6 bases). The germline gives CDR1 DFQATT, CDR2 SNEGSKA (reference sequence). V gave up 2 bases and J gave up 2 bases, with 23 bases separating them. The CDR3 has 18 residues. CDR3 bases: TGCAGTGCTAGAATGGATGGTCGCCGCGCGGGGCCCACAGATACGCAGTATTTT. It translates to CSARMDGRRAGPTDTQYF.

The rearrangement links TRBV11-2 to TRBJ2-3, with a possible D match to TRBD2 (5 bases). CDR1 and CDR2 (germline): SGHAT, FQNNGV. The CDR3 consists of 21 residues. V was trimmed by 0 bases and J by 4 bases, leaving 29 bases between them. Here the CDR3 reads CASSLDWASNGPPPPPDTQYF. CDR3 nucleotides: TGTGCCAGCAGCTTAGATTGGGCTAGCAATGGCCCCCCCCCCCCCCCAGATACGCAGTATTTT.

The table lists this clonotype with a few counts. Given a much more abundant clone one base away, this may be a read error. This sequence joins TRBV11-1 and TRBJ2-7; TRBD1 aligns across 8 bases. CDR1 is SGHAT, CDR2 FQDESV, per germline (reference sequence). The V segment lost 5 bases and the J segment 6 bases; nucleotides outside the gene matches: 9. This CDR3 spans 14 amino acids. The DNA of the CDR3 is TGTGCCAGCAGCCAGGGACAGGTAGCCGGCGAGCAGTACTTC. This translates into CASSQGQVAGEQYF. Looking up the rest from reference TRBV11-1 and TRBJ2-7 gives the full variable domain: EAEVAQSPRYKITEKSQAVAFWCDPISGHATLYWYRQILGQGPELLVQFQDESVVDDSQLPKDRFSAERLKGVDSTLKIQPAELGDSAMYLCASSQGQVAGEQYFGPGTRLTVT.

The chain recombines TRBV13 with TRBJ2-7; 10 positions match TRBD2. The ends lost 5 bases at V and 4 bases at J; junction bases unmatched: 8. This CDR3 spans 15 amino acids. Germline assignment: CDR1 PRHDT and CDR2 FYEKMQ (reference sequence). CDR3 sequence: CASSRAGGSAYEQYF. The CDR3 nucleotides read TGTGCCAGCAGCCGAGCGGGAGGGTCGGCGTACGAGCAGTACTTC.

On this clonotype: This may be a read error: a much more frequent sequence differs by one nucleotide. The genes are TRBV28 and TRBJ2-3; the match to TRBD2 covers 11 bases. The germline gives CDR1 MDHEN, CDR2 SYDVKM. This CDR3 has 16 amino acids. V gave up 4 bases and J gave up 1 base; unmatched junction bases: 4. CDR3 residues: CASSSGGLAGTDTQYF. CDR3 bases: TGTGCCAGCAGTTCCGGGGGACTAGCGGGCACAGATACGCAGTATTTT.